Below are 30 T cell receptor beta chains sequenced from a single sample in a study of T cell repertoires in cytomegalovirus infection. MiXCR, run by TCRdb on the reads, gives a single entry per CDR3 protein. The sample has about 680,000 distinct CDR3 sequences; roughly 24% are singletons. Sequencing was done on a sample of CD8+ T cells from PBMCs. These receptor sequences come from a human donor in good health (CMV status not recorded). Some clones in this sample may be carry-over from other donors' samples.

The chain combines TRBV28 with TRBJ2-7; 7 nucleotides align to TRBD1. CDR1 MDHEN and CDR2 SYDVKM come from the germline V gene. The CDR3 is 14 amino acids. CDR3 sequence: CANSPTGNTYEQYV. Here the CDR3 DNA reads TGTGCCAACAGTCCGACAGGGAATACCTACGAGCAGTACGTC.

This clonotype was detected only a few times. The chain has TRBV27 and TRBJ1-4, with D tentatively TRBD1 (5 bases). V was shortened by 8 bases and J by 5 bases, with 9 bases between the two germline ends. This CDR3 is built from 12 residues. The V gene's germline CDR1 is MNHEY and CDR2 SMNVEV (reference sequence). Here the CDR3 reads CASGEGNEKLFF. Written as DNA, the CDR3 is TGTGCCAGCGGGGAGGGGAATGAAAAACTGTTTTTT.

This clonotype was recorded a few times. The rearrangement uses TRBV7-9 and TRBJ2-7, with D hard to call. V lost 3 bases and J lost 6, with 9 bases in between. In germline, CDR1 is SEHNR, CDR2 FQNEAQ (reference sequence). The CDR3 is 12 residues long. The CDR3 coding sequence is TGTGCCAGCAGCTTCGAATCTGGCGAGCAGTACGTC. Protein sequence: CASSFESGEQYV.

This clonotype has more than one count but fewer than ten. V usage is TRBV12-3 or TRBV12-4 and J usage is TRBJ2-7, with D possibly matching TRBD2 (5 bases). This CDR3 has 13 residues. Deletions cut 8 bases from V and 0 bases from J, with 11 bases between. The CDR3 sequence is CASQRRLSYEQYF. The CDR3 DNA sequence: TGTGCCAGCCAGCGGAGACTCTCCTACGAGCAGTACTTC.

The count of this clonotype is one. J is TRBJ2-1 and V is TRBV7-4; tentatively, D is TRBD2 (6 bases). Germline values: CDR1 SGHVT, CDR2 SQSDAQ. This CDR3 is 13 amino acids long. V was shortened by 3 bases and J by 5 bases, with 8 bases between the two germline ends. As DNA, the CDR3 is TGTGCCAGCAGCTTGGGGAGGCACAATGAGCAGTTCTTC. Translated, it gives CASSLGRHNEQFF.

This chain uses TRBV4-3 with TRBJ2-2, with 7 positions matching TRBD2. Germline V lookup: CDR1 LGHNA, CDR2 YSLEER. The CDR3 length is 17 residues. The junction had 5 bases not matched to a gene; V was cut back by 1 base and J by 0 bases. The CDR3 sequence: CASSQGLGLPNTGELFF. The CDR3 DNA reads as TGCGCCAGCAGCCAAGGTCTGGGACTACCGAACACCGGGGAGCTGTTTTTT.

This chain connects TRBV25-1 to TRBJ2-3, with no clear D. The V end was cut by 0 bases, the J end by 2 bases, with 6 bases between. The germline V gene has CDR1 MGHDK and CDR2 SYGVNS. This CDR3 has 14 amino acids. This CDR3 reads CASSEYALTDTQYF. Written as DNA, the CDR3 is TGTGCCAGCAGTGAATATGCCCTCACAGATACGCAGTATTTT.

This clonotype has just one count. V gene TRBV12-3 or TRBV12-4 combines with J gene TRBJ1-6; possibly TRBD1 for D (6 bases). Between the trimmed V and J ends, which lost 6 bases and 8 bases, there was a span of 14 bases. The CDR3 is made up of 14 amino acids. The CDR3 sequence: CASSPRGAYSPLHF. CDR3 in DNA: TGTGCCAGCAGCCCCAGGGGCGCATATTCACCCCTCCACTTT.

The chain has TRBV20-1 and TRBJ1-5; no reliable D call. This CDR3 region has 14 residues. Germline V gene data show CDR1 as DFQATT and CDR2 as SNEGSKA (reference sequence). Trimming stripped 0 bases from V and 3 bases from J, with 9 bases between. CDR3 nucleotide sequence: TGCAGTGCTAGAGATTACCGAAACAATCAGCCCCAGCATTTT. This gives the protein CSARDYRNNQPQHF.

The DNA for the CDR3 is TGTGCCAGCAGCGTAGGCCAGGGGTTTGCAGATACGCAGTATTTT. It is translated as CASSVGQGFADTQYF. V and J are TRBV9 and TRBJ2-3; D is perhaps TRBD1 (6 bases). Per the germline V gene, CDR1 is SGDLS and CDR2 is YYNGEE. This CDR3 has 15 residues. V was shortened by 0 bases and J by 4 bases, with 12 bases between the two germline ends. The full variable domain, rest sourced from reference TRBV9 and TRBJ2-3, is DSGVTQTPKHLITATGQRVTLRCSPRSGDLSVYWYQQSLDQGLQFLIQYYNGEERAKGNILERFSAQQFPDLHSELNLSSLELGDSALYFCASSVGQGFADTQYFGPGTRLTVL.

This clonotype was seen a single time. The gene calls are TRBV7-6 and TRBJ1-2; maybe TRBD1 (5 bases). Germline V gene sequence: CDR1 SGHVS, CDR2 FNYEAQ. V was cut by 8 bases and J by 3 bases, with 19 bases left in between. The CDR3 contains 15 residues. The CDR3 spells CASRPGPGWDYGYTF. The CDR3 DNA follows: TGTGCCAGCCGTCCGGGGCCTGGGTGGGACTATGGCTACACCTTC.

In its sample, this clonotype was seen many times. The chain couples TRBV7-2 to TRBJ2-1, with TRBD2 as a possible D gene (5 bases). The CDR3 has 15 residues. Germline V CDR1 and CDR2: SGHTA, FQGNSA. V was trimmed by 5 bases and J by 8 bases, leaving 19 bases between them. CDR3 residues: CASSPEWRVNYEQFF. The CDR3 DNA reads TGTGCCAGCAGCCCCGAATGGCGGGTAAACTATGAGCAGTTCTTC. The full variable domain, its missing parts supplied by reference TRBV7-2 and TRBJ2-1, is GAGVSQSPSNKVTEKGKDVELRCDPISGHTALYWYRQSLGQGLEFLIYFQGNSAPDKSGLPSDRFSAERTGGSVSTLTIQRTQQEDSAVYLCASSPEWRVNYEQFFGPGTRLTVL.

This clonotype was found a few times. The chain joins TRBV6-4 to TRBJ1-5, with D possibly being TRBD1 (6 bases). This CDR3 region has 15 residues. Germline V gene sequence: CDR1 MRHNA, CDR2 SNTAGT. Trimming pared 2 bases from V and 7 bases from J, leaving 15 bases between. In DNA form, the CDR3 reads TGTGCCAGCAGTGACGACCAACAGGGCCGGCAGCCCCAGCATTTT. This sequence encodes CASSDDQQGRQPQHF.

The chain is built from TRBV6-5 and TRBJ1-2, with D perhaps matching TRBD1 (5 bases). The CDR3 covers 16 residues. Trimming took off 8 bases at V and 5 bases at J, with 24 bases between the two ends. Germline V gene lookup returns CDR1 MNHEY and CDR2 SVGAGI. This CDR3 reads CASWGVEGTLGYGYTF. Here the CDR3 DNA reads TGTGCCAGCTGGGGGGTTGAGGGGACCCTTGGATATGGCTACACCTTC.

In this sample, this clonotype turned up a few times. This rearrangement joins TRBV4-3 to TRBJ1-1; tentative D call: TRBD1 (6 bases). V lost 1 base and J 1 base, leaving 7 bases between the germline ends. Per germline, CDR1 LGHNA and CDR2 YSLEER. The CDR3 is 14 residues long. The CDR3 spells CASSQVGGNTEAFF. The CDR3 DNA is TGCGCCAGCAGCCAAGTAGGGGGGAACACTGAAGCTTTCTTT.

J is TRBJ2-1 and V is TRBV14; tentatively, D is TRBD2 (7 bases). Germline V gene lookup returns CDR1 SGHDN and CDR2 FVKESK. This CDR3 is 16 amino acids long. Trimming took off 8 bases at V and 4 bases at J, with 21 bases between the two ends. The CDR3 coding sequence is TGTGCCAGCTCCGTTAGAAGGGGGGGACGATACAATGAGCAGTTCTTC. This encodes CASSVRRGGRYNEQFF.

This clonotype showed up many times. The chain links TRBV7-8 to TRBJ2-3, with TRBD2 matching over 10 bases. V shed 2 bases and J 4 bases; nucleotides not matched to a gene: 9. Germline loops: CDR1 SGHVS, CDR2 FQNEAQ. This CDR3 has 17 residues. The CDR3 loop reads CASSLRGASGGPDTQYF. In DNA, the CDR3 is TGTGCCAGCAGCTTAAGGGGGGCTAGCGGGGGTCCAGATACGCAGTATTTT.

In its sample, this clonotype was seen many times. The genes are TRBV12-3 or TRBV12-4 and TRBJ2-2; TRBD2 agrees at 10 bases. This CDR3 is built from 16 residues. Trimming took 6 bases from V and 6 from J; bases not matched to a gene: 10. The CDR3 sequence: CASSLASGGAPGELFF. The CDR3 DNA reads as TGTGCCAGCAGCCTAGCCAGCGGGGGGGCCCCCGGGGAGCTGTTTTTT.

The chain has TRBV20-1 and TRBJ1-6; D unresolved. Germline V lookup: CDR1 DFQATT, CDR2 SNEGSKA (reference sequence). V was pared by 0 bases and J by 14 bases, with 8 bases between. The CDR3 covers 11 residues. CDR3: CSARDYVSLHF. CDR3 nucleotides: TGCAGTGCTAGAGATTACGTATCCCTCCACTTT.

This clonotype was recorded a few times. This chain connects TRBV29-1 to TRBJ1-2, with TRBD1 matching 9 bases. This CDR3 has 15 residues. V lost 3 bases to trimming and J lost 7 bases; unmatched junction nucleotides: 12. Germline CDR1 reads SQVTM; CDR2 reads ANQGSEA. CDR3 nucleotides: TGCAGCGTTGACCTTGGGACAGGGCCATCTTTTGGCTACACCTTC. Amino acids: CSVDLGTGPSFGYTF.

The J gene is TRBJ1-2, the V gene TRBV13, with TRBD1 matching over 8 bases. The trim removed 0 bases at V and 8 bases at J, leaving 5 bases unmatched. The CDR3 is made up of 14 amino acids. Germline values: CDR1 PRHDT, CDR2 FYEKMQ (reference sequence). DNA of the CDR3: TGTGCCAGCAGCTTAGGCCGAGGACAGGGCGGCTACACCTTC. Its protein is CASSLGRGQGGYTF.

This clonotype was found a few times. The V gene is TRBV7-6, the J gene TRBJ2-2, with D hard to call. Germline values: CDR1 SGHVS, CDR2 FNYEAQ. This CDR3 has 16 residues. V gave up 6 bases and J gave up 1 base, with 15 bases separating them. DNA for the CDR3: TGTGCCAGCAGTCGACGGCATGCCCAGAACACCGGGGAGCTGTTTTTT. Its translation: CASSRRHAQNTGELFF.

The rearrangement joins TRBV29-1 to TRBJ2-5, with D uncertain. V lost 0 bases and J lost 0, with 14 bases in between. CDR3 length equals 16 residues. The germline CDR1 and CDR2 sequences are SQVTM and ANQGSEA. For the CDR3, the DNA is TGCAGCGTTGAAGATCCTGATTACAATTACCAAGAGACCCAGTACTTC. It encodes CSVEDPDYNYQETQYF.

The chain joins TRBV7-9 to TRBJ1-1, with 7 bases identical to TRBD1. The CDR3 is made up of 12 amino acids. Germline assignment: CDR1 SEHNR and CDR2 FQNEAQ (reference sequence). Unmatched junction bases numbered 5, after V lost 7 bases and J lost 6 bases. CDR3 in amino acids: CASTQGGAEAFF. The CDR3 bases are TGTGCCAGCACTCAGGGGGGAGCTGAAGCTTTCTTT.

This clonotype was counted many times. V and J are TRBV7-9 and TRBJ1-5; no clear D. Germline lookup yields CDR1 SEHNR and CDR2 FQNEAQ (reference sequence). The CDR3 is 14 residues long. V was clipped by 5 bases and J by 9 bases, with 17 bases between them. DNA of the CDR3: TGTGCCAGCAGCCCCCCATGGAGTGGAGGGCCCCAGCATTTT. This translates into CASSPPWSGGPQHF.

This clonotype occurred many times. The V and J genes are TRBV25-1 and TRBJ1-2, with D hard to call. From germline, CDR1 is MGHDK and CDR2 SYGVNS. V gave up 6 bases and J gave up 0 bases, with 8 bases separating them. This CDR3 region has 13 residues. The CDR3 is CASRKTANYGYTF. CDR3 coding DNA: TGTGCCAGCAGGAAGACTGCTAACTATGGCTACACCTTC.

The chain employs TRBV6-2 or TRBV6-3 and TRBJ1-1; D remains unclear. This CDR3 spans 12 amino acids. With 0 bases removed from V and 3 bases from J, the gap between germline ends came to 2 bases. Germline V gives CDR1 MNHEY, CDR2 SVGEGT. The chain's CDR3 is CASSYSYTEAFF. CDR3 DNA sequence: TGTGCCAGCAGTTACTCGTACACTGAAGCTTTCTTT.

This clonotype occurred a few times. The genes are TRBV7-9 and TRBJ2-7; no clear D. V was pared by 5 bases and J by 2 bases, with 13 bases between. Germline V gene data show CDR1 as SEHNR and CDR2 as FQNEAQ (reference sequence). The CDR3 is 14 amino acids. CDR3 in DNA: TGTGCCAGCAGCCCACCCCTCGGTCCCTACGAGCAGTACGTC. Translation gives CASSPPLGPYEQYV.

This clonotype was counted ten times or more. CDR3 DNA sequence: TGTGCCAGCAGCTTAGGGGACGGCGGGGGGGCCCCATCCGGGGAGCTGTTTTTT. It specifies CASSLGDGGGAPSGELFF. The chain combines TRBV7-8 with TRBJ2-2, with TRBD2 identical over 9 bases. After removal of 1 base from V and 6 bases from J, the junction contained 12 bases not matched to a gene. This CDR3 is 18 amino acids long. Germline-derived CDR1 and CDR2 are SGHVS and FQNEAQ.

The chain is built from TRBV6-1 and TRBJ1-6; a weak D match, TRBD1 (5 bases). V lost 7 bases and J lost 0, with 13 bases in between. In germline, CDR1 is MNHNS, CDR2 SASEGT. This CDR3 comprises 16 residues. CDR3 in DNA: TGTGCCAGCACCAGGGACGGATTCTCCTATAATTCACCCCTCCACTTT. Translated: CASTRDGFSYNSPLHF.